Many counts were recorded for the clone carrying this T cell receptor beta chain. There are 13 residues in the CDR3. Trimming cost V 1 base and J 0 bases, with 3 bases left between them. This entry belongs to a study of prognosis after radiotherapy for stage I lung cancer. With two-round multiplex PCR, TCR beta CDR3 sequences were amplified from genomic DNA. Individual primers that were specific to each TRBV and TRBJ gene served in first-round PCR. MiXCR, run by TCRdb on the multiplex PCR reads, gives a single entry per CDR3 protein. The repertoire holds 10,000 or so distinct CDR3 sequences, roughly 50% seen once, with around 6.5% in the top ten.

The V gene is TRBV12-3 or TRBV12-4, the J gene TRBJ1-1, with D uncertain. This specimen consisted of PBMCs, obtained before or after stereotactic body radiation therapy (not recorded which). This receptor was taken from a donor aged 50 or older with non-small cell lung cancer. The CDR3 sequence: CASSLDLNTEAFF. The CDR3 region has the DNA TGTGCCAGCAGTTTAGACCTGAACACTGAAGCTTTCTTT.